The following is a TCR beta chain sequence with its context. Produced via immunoSEQ multiplex PCR; TCRdb's table is partial and in-frame only. The data hold a few hundred thousand clones, with more than 75% observed a single time. Recruited during active infection, patients (from Seattle) were subsequently followed longitudinally. These data belong to a study of blood T cell repertoires in COVID-19. The germline CDR1 and CDR2 sequences are ENHRY and SYGVKD. Unmatched junction bases numbered 4, after V lost 5 bases and J lost 2 bases. This CDR3 is 14 amino acids long. The rearrangement uses TRBV10-3 and TRBJ2-3; 7 nucleotides line up with TRBD1. The TCR originated in a woman in her seventies with COVID-19, enrolled during active disease. The material sequenced was peripheral blood. CDR3: CAISFTGDTDTQYF. DNA for the CDR3: TGTGCCATCAGTTTCACAGGGGACACAGATACGCAGTATTTT.